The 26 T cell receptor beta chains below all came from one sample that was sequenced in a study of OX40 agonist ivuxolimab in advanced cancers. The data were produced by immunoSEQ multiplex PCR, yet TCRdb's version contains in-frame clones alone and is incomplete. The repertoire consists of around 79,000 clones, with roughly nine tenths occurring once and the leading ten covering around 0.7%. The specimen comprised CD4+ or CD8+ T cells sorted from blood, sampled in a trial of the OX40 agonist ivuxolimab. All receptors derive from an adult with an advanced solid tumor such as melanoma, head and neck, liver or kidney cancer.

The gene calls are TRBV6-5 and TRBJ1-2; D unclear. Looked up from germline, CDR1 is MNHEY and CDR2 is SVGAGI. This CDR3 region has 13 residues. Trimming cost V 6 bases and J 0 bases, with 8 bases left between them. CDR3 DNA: TGTGCCAGCAGCCCCGTATCTAACTATGGCTACACCTTC. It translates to CASSPVSNYGYTF.

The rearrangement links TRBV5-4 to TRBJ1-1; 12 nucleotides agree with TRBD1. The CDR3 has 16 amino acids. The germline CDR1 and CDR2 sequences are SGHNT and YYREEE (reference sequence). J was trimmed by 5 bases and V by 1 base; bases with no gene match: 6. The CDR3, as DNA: TGTGCCAGCAGCTTGCCCGGGACAGGGGGCTGGACTGAAGCTTTCTTT. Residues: CASSLPGTGGWTEAFF.

CDR3 loop: CASSLDGTSGEQYF. Written as DNA, the CDR3 is TGTGCCAGCAGCTTAGATGGGACTAGTGGCGAGCAGTACTTC. The rearrangement uses TRBV7-8 and TRBJ2-7; 8 bases match TRBD2. V was clipped by 1 base and J by 6 bases; unmatched bases: 5. The CDR3 loop spans 14 amino acids. Germline V gene data show CDR1 as SGHVS and CDR2 as FQNEAQ.

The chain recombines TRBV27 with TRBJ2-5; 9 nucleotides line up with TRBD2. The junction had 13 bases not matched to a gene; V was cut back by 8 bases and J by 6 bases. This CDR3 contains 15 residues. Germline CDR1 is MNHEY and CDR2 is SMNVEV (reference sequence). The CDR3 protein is CASRLSGSGVKTQYF. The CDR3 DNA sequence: TGTGCCAGCCGTCTTAGCGGGAGTGGTGTAAAGACCCAGTACTTC.

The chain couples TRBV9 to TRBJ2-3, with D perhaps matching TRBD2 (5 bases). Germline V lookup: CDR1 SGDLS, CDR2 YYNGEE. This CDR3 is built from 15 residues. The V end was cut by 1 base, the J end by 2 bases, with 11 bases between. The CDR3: CASSVLGETTDTQYF. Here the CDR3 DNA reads TGTGCCAGCAGCGTATTGGGAGAGACCACAGATACGCAGTATTTT.

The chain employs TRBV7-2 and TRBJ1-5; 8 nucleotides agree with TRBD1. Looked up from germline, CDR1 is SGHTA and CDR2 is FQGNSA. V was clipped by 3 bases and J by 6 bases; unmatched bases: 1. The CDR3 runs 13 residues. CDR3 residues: CASSFGQGQPQHF. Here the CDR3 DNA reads TGTGCCAGCAGCTTTGGACAGGGTCAGCCCCAGCATTTT.

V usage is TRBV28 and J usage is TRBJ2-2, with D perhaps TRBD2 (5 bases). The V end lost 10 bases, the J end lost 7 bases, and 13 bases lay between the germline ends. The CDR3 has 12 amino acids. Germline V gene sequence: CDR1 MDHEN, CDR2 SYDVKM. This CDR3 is CATHEEVGELFF. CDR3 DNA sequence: TGTGCCACGCACGAGGAGGTCGGGGAGCTGTTTTTT.

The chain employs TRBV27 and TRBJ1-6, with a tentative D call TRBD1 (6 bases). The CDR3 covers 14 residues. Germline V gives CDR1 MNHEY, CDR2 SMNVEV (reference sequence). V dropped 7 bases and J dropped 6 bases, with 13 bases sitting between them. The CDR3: CASNVGGSNSPLHF. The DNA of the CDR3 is TGTGCCAGCAACGTGGGGGGCAGTAATTCACCCCTCCACTTT.

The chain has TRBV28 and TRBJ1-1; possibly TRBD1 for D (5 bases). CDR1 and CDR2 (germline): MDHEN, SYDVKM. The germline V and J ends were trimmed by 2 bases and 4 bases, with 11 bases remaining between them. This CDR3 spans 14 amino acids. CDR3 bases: TGTGCCAGCAGTTTAGGGACGCCTCTCACTGAAGCTTTCTTT. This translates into CASSLGTPLTEAFF.

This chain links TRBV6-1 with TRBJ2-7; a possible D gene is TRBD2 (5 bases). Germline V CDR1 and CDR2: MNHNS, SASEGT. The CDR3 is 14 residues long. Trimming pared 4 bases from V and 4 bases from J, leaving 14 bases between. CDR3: CASSGLRSGYEQYF. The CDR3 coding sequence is TGTGCCAGCAGTGGGCTCCGATCGGGATACGAGCAGTACTTC.

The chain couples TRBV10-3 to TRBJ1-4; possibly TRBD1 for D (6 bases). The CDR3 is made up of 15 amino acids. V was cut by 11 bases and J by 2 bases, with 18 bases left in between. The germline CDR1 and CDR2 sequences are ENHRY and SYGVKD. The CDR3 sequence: CALFPGEDTNEKLFF. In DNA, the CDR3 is TGTGCCCTTTTTCCAGGGGAAGATACTAATGAAAAACTGTTTTTT.

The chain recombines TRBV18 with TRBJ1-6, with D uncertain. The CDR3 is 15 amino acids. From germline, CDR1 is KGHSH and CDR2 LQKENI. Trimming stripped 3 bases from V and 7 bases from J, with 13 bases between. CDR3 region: CASSPFPGENSPLHF. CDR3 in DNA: TGTGCCAGCTCACCTTTCCCCGGCGAGAATTCACCCCTCCACTTT.

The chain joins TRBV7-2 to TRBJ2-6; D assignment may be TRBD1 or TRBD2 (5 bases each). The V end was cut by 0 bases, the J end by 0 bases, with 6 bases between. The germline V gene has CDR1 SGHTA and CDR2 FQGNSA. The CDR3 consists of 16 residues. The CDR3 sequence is CASSLAGTSGANVLTF. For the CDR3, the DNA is TGTGCCAGCAGCTTAGCGGGGACCTCTGGGGCCAACGTCCTGACTTTC.

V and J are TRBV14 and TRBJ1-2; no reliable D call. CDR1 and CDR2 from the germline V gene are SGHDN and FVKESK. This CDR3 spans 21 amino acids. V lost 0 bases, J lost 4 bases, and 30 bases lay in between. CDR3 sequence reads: CASSQDFTVESGSGWVYGYTF. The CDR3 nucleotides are TGTGCCAGCAGCCAAGATTTCACGGTTGAGTCGGGGAGTGGGTGGGTCTATGGCTACACCTTC.

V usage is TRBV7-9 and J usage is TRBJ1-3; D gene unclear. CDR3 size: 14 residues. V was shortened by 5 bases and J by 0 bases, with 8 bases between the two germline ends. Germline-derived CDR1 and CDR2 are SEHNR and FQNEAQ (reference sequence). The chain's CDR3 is CASSLPGSGNTIYF. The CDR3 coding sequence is TGTGCCAGCAGCCTACCGGGCTCTGGAAACACCATATATTTT.

CDR3 bases: TGTGCCAGCAGGGCAACAGAATCGAAGCAAATCGAGCAGTACTTC. As protein: CASRATESKQIEQYF. The chain employs TRBV6-1 and TRBJ2-7, with unresolved D. CDR3 length equals 15 residues. Germline V lookup: CDR1 MNHNS, CDR2 SASEGT. V was clipped by 6 bases and J by 6 bases, with 21 bases between them.

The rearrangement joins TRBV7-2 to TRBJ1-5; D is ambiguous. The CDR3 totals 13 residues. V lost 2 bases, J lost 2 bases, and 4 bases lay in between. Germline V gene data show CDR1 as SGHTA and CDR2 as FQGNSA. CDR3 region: CASSLQGNQPQHF. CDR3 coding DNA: TGTGCCAGCAGCTTACAGGGCAATCAGCCCCAGCATTTT.

The CDR3 sequence: CASSQVHSGNTEAFF. The CDR3 region has the DNA TGCGCCAGCAGCCAAGTACACTCGGGGAACACTGAAGCTTTCTTT. The rearrangement links TRBV4-3 to TRBJ1-1; D is uncertain. This CDR3 has 15 amino acids. Trimming removed 1 base at V and 1 base at J, with 10 bases between. Per germline, CDR1 LGHNA and CDR2 YSLEER.

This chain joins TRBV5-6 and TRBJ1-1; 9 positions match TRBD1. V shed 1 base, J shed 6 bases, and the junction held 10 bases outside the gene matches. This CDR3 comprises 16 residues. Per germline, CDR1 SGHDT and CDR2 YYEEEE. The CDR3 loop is CASSLRQGGKAPEAFF. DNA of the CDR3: TGTGCCAGCAGCTTGAGACAGGGGGGAAAGGCGCCTGAAGCTTTCTTT. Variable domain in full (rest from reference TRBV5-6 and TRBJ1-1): DAGVTQSPTHLIKTRGQQVTLRCSPKSGHDTVSWYQQALGQGPQFIFQYYEEEERQRGNFPDRFSGHQFPNYSSELNVNALLLGDSALYLCASSLRQGGKAPEAFFGQGTRLTVV.

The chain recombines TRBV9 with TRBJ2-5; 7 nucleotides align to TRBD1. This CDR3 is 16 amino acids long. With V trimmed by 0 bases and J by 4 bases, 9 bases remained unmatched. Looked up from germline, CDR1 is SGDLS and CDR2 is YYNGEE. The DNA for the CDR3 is TGTGCCAGCAGCGTAGAGGGGGCCCCGGGCCCAGAGACCCAGTACTTC. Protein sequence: CASSVEGAPGPETQYF.

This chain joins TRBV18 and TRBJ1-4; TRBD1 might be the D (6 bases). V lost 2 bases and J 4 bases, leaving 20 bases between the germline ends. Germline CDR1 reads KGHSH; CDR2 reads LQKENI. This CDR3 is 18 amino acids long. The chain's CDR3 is CASSPTGMGVGSNEKLFF. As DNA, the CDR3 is TGTGCCAGCTCACCAACAGGGATGGGAGTCGGAAGTAATGAAAAACTGTTTTTT.

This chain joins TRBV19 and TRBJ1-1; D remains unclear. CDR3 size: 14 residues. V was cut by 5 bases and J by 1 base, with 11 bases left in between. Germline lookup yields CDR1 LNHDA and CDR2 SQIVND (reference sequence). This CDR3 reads CASSLGYRNTEAFF. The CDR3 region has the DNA TGTGCCAGTAGTTTGGGATACAGGAACACTGAAGCTTTCTTT.

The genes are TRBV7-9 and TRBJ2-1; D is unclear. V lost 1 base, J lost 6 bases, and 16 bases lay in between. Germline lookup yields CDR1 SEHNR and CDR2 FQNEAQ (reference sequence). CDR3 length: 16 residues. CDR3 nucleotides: TGTGCCAGCAGCTTAGTATCCGGGCTCCGTTCCAATGAGCAGTTCTTC. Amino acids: CASSLVSGLRSNEQFF.

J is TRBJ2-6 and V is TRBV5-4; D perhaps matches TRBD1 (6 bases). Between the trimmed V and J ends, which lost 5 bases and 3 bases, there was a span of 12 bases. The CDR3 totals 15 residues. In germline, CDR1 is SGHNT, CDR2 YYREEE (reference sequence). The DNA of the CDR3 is TGTGCCAGCAGTTTCTCAGGGGTTGGGGCCAACGTCCTGACTTTC. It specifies CASSFSGVGANVLTF.

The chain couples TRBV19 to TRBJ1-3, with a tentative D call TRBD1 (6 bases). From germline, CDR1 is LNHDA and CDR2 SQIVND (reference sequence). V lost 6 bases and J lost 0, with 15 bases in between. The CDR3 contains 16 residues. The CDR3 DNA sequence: TGTGCCAGTAGATCCAGGGGCGTAAGCTCTGGAAACACCATATATTTT. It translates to CASRSRGVSSGNTIYF.

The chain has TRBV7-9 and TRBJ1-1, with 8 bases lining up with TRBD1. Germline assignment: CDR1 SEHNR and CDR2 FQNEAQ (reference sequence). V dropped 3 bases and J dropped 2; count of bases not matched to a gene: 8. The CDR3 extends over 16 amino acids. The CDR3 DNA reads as TGTGCCAGCAGCTTCACAACAGGGGGTGGAAACACTGAAGCTTTCTTT. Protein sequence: CASSFTTGGGNTEAFF.